This T cell receptor beta chain was recovered during a study of blood T cell repertoires in COVID-19. Study as a whole: COVID-19 samples collected from the United States, Italy and Spain covered acute and convalescent phases. PBMCs, B-cell-depleted T cells, or T cells were the source of the cDNA or gDNA that made up the material.

In the source study's methods: Amplification of reference gene primers was used by the study to estimate nucleated cell counts. Sequencing used immunoSEQ multiplex PCR; TCRdb keeps in-frame clones, though not all of them. The D gene and trimming were derived from the DNA, and the V and J assignments and clone size from that table. Here the sample spans fewer than 65,000 clones, 75% to 95% being singletons. Sequenced material: peripheral blood. The sequence came from a man aged 50 or older with acute or convalescent COVID-19.

CDR3 coding DNA: TGTGCCAGCAGCTTTGTTGACAGCTACGAGCAGTACTTC. This sequence encodes CASSFVDSYEQYF. This sequence joins TRBV11-2 and TRBJ2-7, with D possibly TRBD1 on 5 matching bases. The CDR3 has 13 amino acids. CDR1 and CDR2 from the germline V gene are SGHAT and FQNNGV. The V and J ends lost 3 bases and 3 bases respectively, with 9 bases between them.